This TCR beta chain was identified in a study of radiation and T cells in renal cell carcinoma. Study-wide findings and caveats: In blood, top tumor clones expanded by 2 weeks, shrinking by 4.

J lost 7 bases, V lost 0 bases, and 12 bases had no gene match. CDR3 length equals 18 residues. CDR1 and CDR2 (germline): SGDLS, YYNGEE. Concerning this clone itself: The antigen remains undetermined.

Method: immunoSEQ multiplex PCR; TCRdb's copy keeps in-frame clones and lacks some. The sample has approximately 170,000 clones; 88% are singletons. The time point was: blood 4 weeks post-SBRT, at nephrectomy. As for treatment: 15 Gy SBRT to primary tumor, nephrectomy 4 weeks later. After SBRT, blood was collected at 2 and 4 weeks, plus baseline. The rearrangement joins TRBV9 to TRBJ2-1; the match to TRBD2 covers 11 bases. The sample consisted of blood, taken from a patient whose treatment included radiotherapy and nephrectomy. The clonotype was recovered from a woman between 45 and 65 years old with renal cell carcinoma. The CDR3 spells CASSVGTSGRRVGNEQFF. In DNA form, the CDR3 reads TGTGCCAGCAGCGTAGGGACTAGCGGGCGGAGGGTTGGGAATGAGCAGTTCTTC.